The source of this TCR beta chain is a study of cytomegalovirus exposure and HLA in healthy donors. Across the whole study: Early released data had approximately 86 million unique TCRs, all coming from HLA-typed donors.

The CDR3 is 17 amino acids. Germline CDR1 reads LNHDA; CDR2 reads SQIVND (reference sequence). The V segment lost 4 bases and the J segment 6 bases; nucleotides outside the gene matches: 12. Researchers ran the PCR with 60 Vbeta and 13 Jbeta primers. Authors' analysis steps: Unique TCR beta chains totaled roughly 80 million in a later count, with roughly 10 million of them shared. Assay used: immunoSEQ multiplex PCR; TCRdb lists only in-frame clones, some missing. V and J calls and clone size are given by that table; D and trimming were obtained from the DNA. Among approximately 170,000 clones listed, around 70% were seen once.

The specimen sequenced was PBMCs. The V call is TRBV19, the J call TRBJ2-3; 11 bases are shared with TRBD1. The origin of this receptor is a man aged 18-30 years in good health and CMV-seropositive. DNA of the CDR3: TGTGCCAGTAGTAAAGGCCCGGACAGGGGGCCATCTGATACGCAGTATTTT. This encodes CASSKGPDRGPSDTQYF.